This TCR beta chain was captured by sequencing in a study of post-analysis software for immune sequencing data. Study-wide points: Controls showed lower frequencies than patients for several TRBV segments, and TRBV5-6, TRBV5-1 and TRBV20-1 were among these. Among multiple sclerosis patients, normalized Chao1 diversity was significantly below that of controls.

Carried by the TCR beta cDNA libraries were unique molecular identifiers. Between roughly 0.9 and 11 million T cells gave rise to a few hundred thousand cDNA molecules. Each CDR3 protein is one row after TCRdb ran MiXCR on the PCR reads. The sample lists 450,000 to 650,000 distinct CDR3 sequences, around 44% occurring once. CDR1 LNHDA and CDR2 SQIVND come from the germline V gene (reference sequence). This CDR3 region has 17 residues. The V gene lost 3 bases and the J gene lost 9 bases, with 21 bases spanning the gap. Worth noting for this clonotype: Its antigen is not known.

The gene calls are TRBV19 and TRBJ1-6; D is perhaps TRBD1 (5 bases). The sequencing input was blood. The sequence was obtained from a girl aged 10 to 17 with multiple sclerosis. For the CDR3, the DNA is TGTGCCAGTAGTATCGGGCCTCCGGGGACCTCTACTTCACCCCTCCACTTT. This gives the protein CASSIGPPGTSTSPLHF.